This T cell receptor (beta chain) was sequenced in a study of tumor and adjacent non-tumor tissue in lung cancer. Study-level background: Histology: 12 adenocarcinoma, a couple of squamous cell carcinoma, 1 small cell lung cancer.

No cell sorting was done before RNA was extracted from the tissue. Deletions cut 1 base from V and 5 bases from J, with 11 bases between. Germline values: CDR1 SGHVS, CDR2 FQNEAQ. This CDR3 has 14 residues. TCRbeta libraries were built with three rounds of nested PCR, modified from ARM-PCR. TCRdb reanalysed the multiplex PCR reads using MiXCR and keeps one entry per CDR3 protein. Seen here are 220,000 or so distinct CDR3 sequences, 71% observed once, and the top ten hold under 30%. In the case of this clonotype: A read error may explain this, as a much larger clone is one base away. Since no conserved phenylalanine or tryptophan closes the CDR3, a read error is the likely cause.

V gene TRBV7-8 combines with J gene TRBJ1-1, with D perhaps TRBD1 (6 bases). Sequenced material: lung tumor tissue. The clonotype comes from a man in his fifties or sixties with non-small cell lung cancer. In nucleotides, the CDR3 is TGTGCCAGCAGCTTAGGCGCTACAGGGACTGAAGCTTTCCTT. It translates to CASSLGATGTEAFL.